This section outlines one T cell receptor (beta chain) sequence together with its context. Its antigen is still unknown. Trimming took off 7 bases at V and 2 bases at J, with 14 bases between the two ends. The CDR3 is made up of 13 amino acids. Germline V gene sequence: CDR1 SQVTM, CDR2 ANQGSEA. These data originate in a study of beta chain features in type 1 diabetes. Study-wide points: Across all four CD4+ subsets, people with type 1 diabetes showed modestly shorter TCRB CDR3s. Within patients, naive, central memory and Treg TCRB repertoires seemed more similar than within healthy donors.

Expressed TCRB transcripts were sequenced because the entire RNA isolate underwent reverse transcription. TCRdb's copy holds only in-frame clones and misses some; the assay was immunoSEQ multiplex PCR. The sample carries about 340,000 clones, around 9.3% recorded once. Purity (above 98%) was reached by all sorted populations. The receptor was isolated from a man younger than 45 with type 1 diabetes. Sequenced: central memory CD4+ T cells from blood. The chain combines TRBV29-1 with TRBJ1-1, with D perhaps TRBD1 (6 bases). CDR3 sequence (DNA): TGCAGCGCCTACGCAGGGGCCAACACTGAAGCTTTCTTT. Translated, it gives CSAYAGANTEAFF.